These 22 T cell receptor beta chains came from one sample sequenced in a study of cytomegalovirus exposure and HLA in healthy donors. PCR was performed using 60 Vbeta and 13 Jbeta primers. This table comes from immunoSEQ multiplex PCR, and its TCRdb copy is limited to in-frame clones, with some not included. Of roughly 150,000 clones in the sample, 70% to 85% were seen once. Specimen: PBMCs. These receptor sequences come from a woman aged 45-65 years in good health and CMV-seropositive.

This clone has only a few counts. The genes are TRBV6-6 and TRBJ2-7, with 9 bases that match TRBD1. Germline CDR1 MNHNY, CDR2 SVGAGI (reference sequence). The CDR3 has 15 amino acids. Unmatched junction bases numbered 8, after V lost 4 bases and J lost 4 bases. CDR3 in amino acids: CASSSLAGTGYEQYF. The CDR3, as DNA: TGTGCCAGCAGTTCGTTAGCCGGGACAGGGTACGAGCAGTACTTC.

The chain recombines TRBV29-1 with TRBJ2-4, with TRBD1 matching over 7 bases. The CDR3 loop spans 12 amino acids. The V gene end was trimmed by 7 bases and the J gene end by 8 bases; junction bases not matched to a gene: 8. Germline V gives CDR1 SQVTM, CDR2 ANQGSEA. The CDR3 protein is CSASTGLDIQYF. The CDR3 nucleotides read TGCAGCGCCTCGACAGGGCTGGACATTCAGTACTTC.

The V gene is TRBV2, the J gene TRBJ2-4, with 8 bases matching TRBD1. The CDR3 has 15 residues. CDR1 and CDR2 (germline): SNHLY, FYNNEI. Trimming cost V 7 bases and J 0 bases; bases outside gene matches: 5. The CDR3 loop is CASIGQGLAKNIQYF. CDR3 nucleotides: TGTGCCAGCATCGGACAGGGCCTAGCCAAAAACATTCAGTACTTC.

The chain recombines TRBV4-2 with TRBJ1-1, with D possibly TRBD1 on 6 matching bases. Germline V lookup: CDR1 LGHNA, CDR2 YNFKEQ. V lost 3 bases and J lost 0, with 8 bases in between. This CDR3 is 14 amino acids long. CDR3 residues: CASSQGDMNTEAFF. CDR3 DNA sequence: TGTGCCAGCAGCCAGGGGGACATGAACACTGAAGCTTTCTTT.

The chain has TRBV29-1 and TRBJ1-2; weak D call: TRBD1 (5 bases). The CDR3 has 11 amino acids. The V and J ends lost 4 bases and 4 bases respectively, with 7 bases between them. Germline V gene sequence: CDR1 SQVTM, CDR2 ANQGSEA. The CDR3 spells CSVVDSYGYTF. In DNA form, the CDR3 reads TGCAGCGTTGTCGACAGCTATGGCTACACCTTC.

The V call is TRBV12-5, the J call TRBJ2-3, with 8 bases lining up with TRBD2. The CDR3 has 14 residues. The germline gives CDR1 LGHNT, CDR2 FRNRAP. Unmatched junction bases numbered 6, after V lost 5 bases and J lost 5 bases. The CDR3 sequence is CASGKGLAGDTQYF. CDR3 nucleotide sequence: TGTGCTAGTGGTAAAGGACTAGCTGGAGATACGCAGTATTTT.

The chain's CDR3 is CAISLLAGATGELFF. In DNA form, the CDR3 reads TGTGCCATCAGTCTACTAGCGGGGGCCACCGGGGAGCTGTTTTTT. This rearrangement joins TRBV10-3 to TRBJ2-2, with 11 bases matching TRBD2. The CDR3 covers 15 residues. The germline gives CDR1 ENHRY, CDR2 SYGVKD. The V and J ends lost 5 bases and 4 bases, in that order; junction bases with no gene match: 3.

The V gene is TRBV6-1, the J gene TRBJ2-1, with 9 bases that match TRBD2. Germline CDR1 reads MNHNS; CDR2 reads SASEGT. The length of the CDR3 is 17 residues. V trimming: 0 bases; J trimming: 2 bases; junction bases outside the gene matches: 5. The CDR3 is CASSEAISGGTYNEQFF. As DNA, the CDR3 is TGTGCCAGCAGTGAAGCGATCAGCGGGGGGACCTACAATGAGCAGTTCTTC.

The chain recombines TRBV9 with TRBJ1-4; D is ambiguous. Trimming removed 3 bases at V and 4 bases at J, with 7 bases between. This CDR3 is 13 amino acids long. Germline CDR1 and CDR2: SGDLS and YYNGEE. The CDR3 is CASSAEGNEKLFF. For the CDR3, the DNA is TGTGCCAGCAGCGCCGAGGGTAATGAAAAACTGTTTTTT.

This rearrangement joins TRBV29-1 to TRBJ2-7; D gene unclear. The CDR3 has 12 amino acids. V was pared by 5 bases and J by 0 bases, with 8 bases between. The germline V gene encodes CDR1 SQVTM and CDR2 ANQGSEA. The CDR3: CSVLVFSYEQYF. CDR3 bases: TGCAGCGTTCTAGTCTTCTCCTACGAGCAGTACTTC.

V usage is TRBV30 and J usage is TRBJ2-7; D gene uncertain. This CDR3 region has 12 residues. Per the germline V gene, CDR1 is GTSNPN and CDR2 is SVGIG (reference sequence). V was pared by 1 base and J by 0 bases, with 4 bases between. The CDR3 nucleotides read TGTGCCTGGAGTGACAACTCCTACGAGCAGTACTTC. Protein: CAWSDNSYEQYF.

V gene TRBV6-1 combines with J gene TRBJ2-3, with 9 positions matching TRBD1. Germline loops: CDR1 MNHNS, CDR2 SASEGT. The J segment lost 3 bases and the V segment lost 4 bases, leaving 2 bases of the junction unmatched. CDR3 length: 14 amino acids. The CDR3 here is CASSVGQGTDTQYF. CDR3 DNA sequence: TGTGCCAGCAGTGTGGGACAGGGAACAGATACGCAGTATTTT.

This clone was counted between two and nine times. The gene calls are TRBV9 and TRBJ2-7; D is unclear. Trimming took 0 bases from V and 2 from J, leaving 9 bases between them. The CDR3 length is 14 residues. CDR1 is SGDLS, CDR2 YYNGEE, per germline. In nucleotides, the CDR3 is TGTGCCAGCAGCGTAGGTAGAGCTACCTACGAGCAGTACTTC. This gives the protein CASSVGRATYEQYF.

The CDR3 loop reads CASSETSGGYEQYF. As DNA, the CDR3 is TGTGCCAGCAGCGAGACTAGCGGGGGTTACGAGCAGTACTTC. The chain uses TRBV11-2 and TRBJ2-7; 12 bases agree with TRBD2. Losses at the gene ends were 5 bases for V and 4 bases for J; bases not matched to a gene: 3. This CDR3 comprises 14 residues. Germline CDR1 reads SGHAT; CDR2 reads FQNNGV.

V and J are TRBV18 and TRBJ2-2; 11 nucleotides align to TRBD2. The CDR3 is 16 residues long. V dropped 6 bases and J dropped 2; count of bases not matched to a gene: 5. Germline V gene sequence: CDR1 KGHSH, CDR2 LQKENI. CDR3 sequence (DNA): TGTGCCAGCTCGCAACTAGCGGGGGACAACACCGGGGAGCTGTTTTTT. Protein: CASSQLAGDNTGELFF.

The V and J genes are TRBV4-3 and TRBJ1-6; TRBD1 matches at 7 bases. Per germline, CDR1 LGHNA and CDR2 YSLEER. Trimming at V came to 0 bases and at J to 8 bases, leaving 4 bases not matched to a gene. This CDR3 spans 15 amino acids. DNA for the CDR3: TGCGCCAGCAGCCAAGAACAGGGGCGGTATTCACCCCTCCACTTT. Protein sequence: CASSQEQGRYSPLHF.

The J gene is TRBJ2-2, the V gene TRBV5-4, with 9 bases identical to TRBD1. Trimming cost V 5 bases and J 5 bases; bases outside gene matches: 4. The CDR3 contains 14 residues. The germline gives CDR1 SGHNT, CDR2 YYREEE (reference sequence). The DNA of the CDR3 is TGTGCCAGCAGACGGACAGGGGAAACCGGGGAGCTGTTTTTT. Amino acid sequence: CASRRTGETGELFF.

The rearrangement links TRBV4-3 to TRBJ2-3; TRBD1 matches at 8 bases. Trimming cost V 1 base and J 7 bases; bases outside gene matches: 4. The CDR3 spans 14 residues. Germline CDR1 and CDR2: LGHNA and YSLEER. CDR3 amino acids: CASSQGTGRYTQYF. The CDR3, as DNA: TGCGCCAGCAGCCAAGGGACAGGGAGGTATACGCAGTATTTT.

This chain uses TRBV4-1 with TRBJ2-7; 8 bases match TRBD1. The CDR3 totals 18 residues. CDR1 and CDR2 from the germline V gene are MGHRA and YSYEKL. The V segment lost 0 bases and the J segment 0 bases; nucleotides outside the gene matches: 10. For the CDR3, the DNA is TGCGCCAGCAGCCAAGACAGAGCCGGGACAGGCAACTCCTACGAGCAGTACTTC. The encoded protein is CASSQDRAGTGNSYEQYF.

The V call is TRBV27, the J call TRBJ2-7; TRBD1 is a possible D gene (6 bases). Trimming pared 5 bases from V and 3 bases from J, leaving 11 bases between. The CDR3 totals 13 residues. Germline CDR1 and CDR2: MNHEY and SMNVEV (reference sequence). CDR3 DNA: TGTGCCAGCAGTCCGGTGACAGGCTACGAGCAGTACTTC. It is translated as CASSPVTGYEQYF.

The chain employs TRBV5-4 and TRBJ2-7, with 9 nucleotides matching TRBD1. Germline trimming cut 0 bases from V and 4 bases from J; bases unmatched to any gene: 8. The CDR3 sequence is 16 residues long. Germline V gene data show CDR1 as SGHNT and CDR2 as YYREEE (reference sequence). The CDR3 DNA follows: TGTGCCAGCAGCTTGGGGGGACAGGGAATTGGTTACGAGCAGTACTTC. This sequence encodes CASSLGGQGIGYEQYF.

This clone was detected only once. The J gene is TRBJ1-1, the V gene TRBV6-6; no definite D call. The V gene lost 6 bases and the J gene lost 0 bases, with 14 bases spanning the gap. Germline V gene data show CDR1 as MNHNY and CDR2 as SVGAGI (reference sequence). This CDR3 is built from 15 residues. The CDR3 DNA follows: TGTGCCAGCAGCCTCTTTCCTTCTATGAACACTGAAGCTTTCTTT. Amino acid sequence: CASSLFPSMNTEAFF.